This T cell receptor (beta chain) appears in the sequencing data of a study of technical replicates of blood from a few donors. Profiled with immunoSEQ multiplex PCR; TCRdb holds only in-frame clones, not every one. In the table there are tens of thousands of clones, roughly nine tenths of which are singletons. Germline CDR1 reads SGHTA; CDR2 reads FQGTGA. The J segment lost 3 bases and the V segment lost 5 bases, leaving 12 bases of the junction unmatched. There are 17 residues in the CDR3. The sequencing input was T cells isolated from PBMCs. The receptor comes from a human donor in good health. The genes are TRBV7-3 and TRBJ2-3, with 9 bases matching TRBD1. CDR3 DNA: TGTGCCAGCAGCCATAGACCGGGACAGGGAGTGACAGATACGCAGTATTTT. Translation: CASSHRPGQGVTDTQYF.